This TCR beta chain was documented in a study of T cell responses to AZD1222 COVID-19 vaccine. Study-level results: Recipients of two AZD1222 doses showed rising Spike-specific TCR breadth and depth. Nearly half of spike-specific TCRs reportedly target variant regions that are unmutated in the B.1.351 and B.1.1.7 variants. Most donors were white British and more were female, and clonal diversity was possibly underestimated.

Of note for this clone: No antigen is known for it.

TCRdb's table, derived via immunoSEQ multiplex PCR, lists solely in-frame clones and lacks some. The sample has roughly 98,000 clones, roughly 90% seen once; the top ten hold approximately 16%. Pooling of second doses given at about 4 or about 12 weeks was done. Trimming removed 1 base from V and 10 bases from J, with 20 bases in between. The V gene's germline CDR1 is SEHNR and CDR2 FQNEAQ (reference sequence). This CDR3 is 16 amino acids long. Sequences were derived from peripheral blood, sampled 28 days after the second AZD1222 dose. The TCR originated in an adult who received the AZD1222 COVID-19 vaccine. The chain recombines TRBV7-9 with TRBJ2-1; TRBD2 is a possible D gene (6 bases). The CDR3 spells CASSLGGAGSGREQFF. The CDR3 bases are TGTGCCAGCAGCTTAGGAGGCGCGGGTAGCGGCAGGGAGCAGTTCTTC. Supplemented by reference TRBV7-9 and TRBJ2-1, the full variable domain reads DTGVSQNPRHKITKRGQNVTFRCDPISEHNRLYWYRQTLGQGPEFLTYFQNEAQLEKSRLLSDRFSAERPKGSFSTLEIQRTEQGDSAMYLCASSLGGAGSGREQFFGPGTRLTVL.